Listed below are T cell receptor beta chains from one sample, sequenced in a study of blood T cell repertoires in COVID-19. Method: immunoSEQ multiplex PCR; TCRdb's copy keeps in-frame clones and lacks some. Of more than 300,000 clones listed, 88% were seen once; the top ten hold 1.2%. Sequencing input: PBMCs or T cells enriched from blood (not recorded which). The receptors shown here come from a woman aged 18-29 years who had recovered from COVID-19. Both conserved end residues are part of each CDR3. Fields, in order: J gene, D gene, V gene, clone size, CDR3 DNA, CDR3 protein. D genes are given only for firm matches. Rows may omit the clone size; those that give it use once, few, many or a size class.

J: TRBJ1-5; D: .; V: TRBV29-1; size: .; DNA: TGCAGCGTTGTAGCGGAAGGGGGAGGGCAGCCCCAGCATTTT; CDR3: CSVVAEGGGQPQHF
J: TRBJ2-2; D: TRBD1; V: TRBV30; size: .; DNA: TGTGCCTGGAGTGTACTGACAGGGATGACCGGGGAGCTGTTTTTT; CDR3: CAWSVLTGMTGELFF
J: TRBJ1-2; D: .; V: TRBV15; size: .; DNA: TGTGCCACCAGCAGAGAGAGGGATGGCTACACCTTC; CDR3: CATSRERDGYTF
J: TRBJ1-2; D: .; V: TRBV28; size: .; DNA: TGTGCCAGCAGTCTCTCCGGTCTCGGCTACACCTTC; CDR3: CASSLSGLGYTF
J: TRBJ2-7; D: TRBD1; V: TRBV19; size: .; DNA: TGTGCCAGTACCCCGGGACAGGGGGCGGCCTACGAGCAGTACTTC; CDR3: CASTPGQGAAYEQYF
J: TRBJ1-5; D: .; V: TRBV6-5; size: .; DNA: TGTGCCAGCAGTTACGGGCAGGGTCAACAGCCCCAGCATTTT; CDR3: CASSYGQGQQPQHF
J: TRBJ2-5; D: TRBD1; V: TRBV12-3/TRBV12-4; size: .; DNA: TGTGCCAGCGCCCCAGGGGGCGCCGGGACCCAGTACTTC; CDR3: CASAPGGAGTQYF
J: TRBJ2-1; D: .; V: TRBV7-9; size: .; DNA: TGTGCCAGCAGCCGGTACGGGGGTGAGCAGTTCTTC; CDR3: CASSRYGGEQFF
J: TRBJ2-7; D: .; V: TRBV12-3/TRBV12-4; size: .; DNA: TGTGCCAGCAGTCTCACACATGTGTACTTC; CDR3: CASSLTHVYF
J: TRBJ1-4; D: .; V: TRBV11-2; size: .; DNA: TGTGCCAGCAGCTTAGAGTACGGCGGTGAAAAACTGTTTTTT; CDR3: CASSLEYGGEKLFF
J: TRBJ1-5; D: .; V: TRBV19; size: .; DNA: TGTGCCAGTAGTAGAACGCCGGGACACACGAATCAGCCCCAGCATTTT; CDR3: CASSRTPGHTNQPQHF
J: TRBJ2-7; D: TRBD1; V: TRBV4-1; size: few; DNA: TGCGCCAGCAGCCTCGATCCGGGACAGAGCTCCTACGAGCAGTACTTC; CDR3: CASSLDPGQSSYEQYF
J: TRBJ1-3; D: .; V: TRBV19; size: .; DNA: TGTGCCAGTACCCCCCGGGCAGGGGCAGGATCTGGAAACACCATATATTTT; CDR3: CASTPRAGAGSGNTIYF
J: TRBJ1-2; D: TRBD1; V: TRBV6-2/TRBV6-3; size: .; DNA: TGTGCCAGCAGTCGTTCGGACAGGGGGCTAAGCTACACCTTC; CDR3: CASSRSDRGLSYTF
J: TRBJ2-5; D: .; V: TRBV14; size: .; DNA: TGTGCCAGCAGCCATCTGGACAGCATCGGGACCCAGTACTTC; CDR3: CASSHLDSIGTQYF
J: TRBJ2-1; D: .; V: TRBV2; size: .; DNA: TGTGCCAGCAGTGACCCGGACAGAATCGCCTACAATGAGCAGTTCTTC; CDR3: CASSDPDRIAYNEQFF
J: TRBJ1-1; D: .; V: TRBV18; size: .; DNA: TGTGCCAGCTCACCACCTTTCCGCGGGGGCCGCCTACCGGGCACTGAAGCTTTCTTT; CDR3: CASSPPFRGGRLPGTEAFF
J: TRBJ1-1; D: .; V: TRBV6-1; size: .; DNA: TGTGCCAGCAGCACAGGAGTTGAAGCTTTCTTT; CDR3: CASSTGVEAFF
J: TRBJ2-1; D: TRBD1; V: TRBV5-1; size: .; DNA: TGCGCCAGCAGCTGGGGACAGGGGAGAAATGAGCAGTTCTTC; CDR3: CASSWGQGRNEQFF
J: TRBJ1-2; D: .; V: TRBV29-1; size: .; DNA: TGCAGCGTTGAAAGGGGTAACTATGGCTACACCTTC; CDR3: CSVERGNYGYTF
J: TRBJ1-2; D: TRBD1; V: TRBV7-8; size: .; DNA: TGTGCCAGCACCCGACCCGGGACAGGGTCGAGGTATGGCTACACCTTC; CDR3: CASTRPGTGSRYGYTF
J: TRBJ2-7; D: TRBD1; V: TRBV25-1; size: .; DNA: TGTGCCAGCAGTGAAGGGGACAGGAACGAGCAGTACTTC; CDR3: CASSEGDRNEQYF
J: TRBJ2-2; D: TRBD1; V: TRBV5-1; size: .; DNA: TGCGCCAGCAGCTTTGAGGGGGCGACGGGGGAGCTGTTTTTT; CDR3: CASSFEGATGELFF
J: TRBJ2-7; D: TRBD1; V: TRBV6-6; size: .; DNA: TGTGCCAGCAGTTCGGGACCGGGACAGGGTATCTACGAGCAGTACTTC; CDR3: CASSSGPGQGIYEQYF
J: TRBJ2-7; D: TRBD1; V: TRBV6-1; size: .; DNA: TGTGCCAGCAGTGAAGCTACCGGGACAGGGAGCCACGAGCAGTACTTC; CDR3: CASSEATGTGSHEQYF
J: TRBJ2-2; D: .; V: TRBV29-1; size: .; DNA: TGCAGCGTTTTGGGACTTACGAACACCGGGGAGCTGTTTTTT; CDR3: CSVLGLTNTGELFF
J: TRBJ2-1; D: .; V: TRBV7-9; size: once; DNA: TGTGCCAGCAGCTTAGCGACGGGTCAAGGGGAACACAATGAGCAGTTCTTC; CDR3: CASSLATGQGEHNEQFF
J: TRBJ2-7; D: .; V: TRBV12-3/TRBV12-4; size: .; DNA: TGTGCCAGCACCAGGGGTTATTCCTACGAGCAGTACTTC; CDR3: CASTRGYSYEQYF
J: TRBJ2-7; D: .; V: TRBV6-5; size: once; DNA: TGTGCCAGCAGTTACTTCCAGGGTTACGAGCAGTACTTC; CDR3: CASSYFQGYEQYF